The 3 T cell receptor beta chains presented below share a single source sample, sequenced in a study of tumor-infiltrating lymphocytes in primary liver carcinoma. In addition to blood RNA drawn from unsorted whole blood, germline DNA was extracted. Using a constant-region primer together with ProtoScript II reverse transcriptase, TCR beta cDNA was made from 500 to 650 ng of total RNA. Libraries covering TCR beta were generated through three nested multiplex PCR rounds (using a slightly modified ARM-PCR). Each of the first two PCR rounds ran approximately 10 cycles with TRBV1-TRBV30 forward and C-beta reverse primers. TCRdb reprocessed the multiplex PCR reads with MiXCR, giving one entry per CDR3 protein. The table lists a few hundred thousand distinct CDR3 sequences, around three fifths of them singletons. The sequencing input was peripheral blood. Receptors were obtained from a woman aged 25 to 45 with primary liver carcinoma and hepatitis B virus infection.

DNA for the CDR3: TGTGCCAGCAGGGGACTAGCGGGAGCGAACAAAAACATTCAGTACTTC. Translation: CASRGLAGANKNIQYF. The chain has TRBV6-2 or TRBV6-3 and TRBJ2-4; 14 bases map to TRBD2. The CDR3 sequence is 16 residues long. Germline V lookup: CDR1 MNHEY, CDR2 SVGEGT. V gave up 6 bases and J gave up 3 bases; unmatched junction bases: 4.

At least ten counts were recorded for this clonotype. The rearrangement uses TRBV6-5 and TRBJ2-5; perhaps TRBD1 as D (6 bases). CDR3 length equals 12 residues. The V and J ends lost 10 bases and 5 bases respectively, with 14 bases between them. Germline loops: CDR1 MNHEY, CDR2 SVGAGI. The chain's CDR3 is CATRQGIETQYF. The CDR3 DNA reads as TGTGCCACCCGTCAGGGGATCGAGACCCAGTACTTC.

About this clonotype: One junction end disagrees with the germline gene, perhaps due to a read error. The rearrangement uses TRBV28 and TRBJ2-2, with a weak D call TRBD2 (6 bases). Germline V CDR1 and CDR2: MDHEN, SYDVKM. The CDR3 covers 13 residues. The DNA of the CDR3 is TGTGCCAGCAGTTTTGGAGTCACCGGGGGGCTGTTTTTT. Translating gives CASSFGVTGGLFF.